Presented here are 2 T cell receptor beta chains from one specimen sequenced in a study of blood T cell repertoires in COVID-19. Repertoires were generated with immunoSEQ multiplex PCR, while TCRdb's copy carries only in-frame clones and drops some. Of approximately 190,000 clones listed, 75% to 85% are singletons. The source material was peripheral blood. The receptor source for this set is a man in his 60s with acute or convalescent COVID-19.

The J gene is TRBJ2-7, the V gene TRBV29-1; 7 bases are shared with TRBD1. Germline assignment: CDR1 SQVTM and CDR2 ANQGSEA. CDR3 length: 13 amino acids. Unmatched junction bases numbered 7, after V lost 7 bases and J lost 1 base. The CDR3 DNA follows: TGCAGCGCTCTGGACAGGTCTTCCTACGAGCAGTACTTC. This translates into CSALDRSSYEQYF.

This chain connects TRBV20-1 to TRBJ1-2; the match to TRBD1 covers 8 bases. This CDR3 has 14 residues. With V trimmed by 3 bases and J by 7 bases, 10 bases remained unmatched. The germline CDR1 and CDR2 sequences are DFQATT and SNEGSKA (reference sequence). The CDR3 loop reads CSASRTGSLSGYTF. CDR3 bases: TGCAGTGCTAGTAGGACAGGGTCGCTCTCTGGCTACACCTTC.